The clone carrying this T cell receptor (beta chain) was detected many times. The sample comes from a study of CD8+CD57+ T cells in acquired aplastic anemia. Study-level background: On average, sorted CD4+ and CD8+ cells gave 3.2 ug of DNA.

Profiles of TCR beta VDJ and CDR3 were generated from a genomic DNA template. TCRdb analysed the reads with MiXCR anew, one entry per CDR3 protein. The profile shows 300,000 or so distinct CDR3 sequences, roughly half of them singletons. The sequencing input was sorted CD4+, CD8+, or CD8+CD57+ T cells (not recorded which) from PBMCs. This receptor was taken from a human donor with severe aplastic anemia or a healthy control (not recorded which).

As DNA, the CDR3 is TGTGCCTGGAGCACCGGGACGGGGAATTCACCCCTCCACTTT. Protein product: CAWSTGTGNSPLHF. The chain combines TRBV30 with TRBJ1-6, with TRBD1 as a possible D gene (5 bases). The CDR3 has 14 amino acids. V lost 3 bases to trimming and J lost 7 bases, with 13 bases between them. Germline V gives CDR1 GTSNPN, CDR2 SVGIG (reference sequence).